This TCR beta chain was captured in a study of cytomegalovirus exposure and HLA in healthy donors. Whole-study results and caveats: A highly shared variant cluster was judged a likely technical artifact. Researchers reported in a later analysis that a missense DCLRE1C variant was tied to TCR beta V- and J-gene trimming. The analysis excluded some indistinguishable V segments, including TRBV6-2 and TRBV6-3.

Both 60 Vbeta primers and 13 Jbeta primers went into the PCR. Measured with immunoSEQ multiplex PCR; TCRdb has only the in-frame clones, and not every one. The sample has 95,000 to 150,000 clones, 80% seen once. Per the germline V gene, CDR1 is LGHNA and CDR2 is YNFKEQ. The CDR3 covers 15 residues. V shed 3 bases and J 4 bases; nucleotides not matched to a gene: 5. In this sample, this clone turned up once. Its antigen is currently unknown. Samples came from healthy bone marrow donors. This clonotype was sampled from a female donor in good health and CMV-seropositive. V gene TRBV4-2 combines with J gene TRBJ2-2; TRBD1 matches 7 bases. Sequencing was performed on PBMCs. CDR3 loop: CASSQRQGVTGELFF. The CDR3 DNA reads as TGTGCCAGCAGCCAGAGACAGGGAGTCACCGGGGAGCTGTTTTTT.